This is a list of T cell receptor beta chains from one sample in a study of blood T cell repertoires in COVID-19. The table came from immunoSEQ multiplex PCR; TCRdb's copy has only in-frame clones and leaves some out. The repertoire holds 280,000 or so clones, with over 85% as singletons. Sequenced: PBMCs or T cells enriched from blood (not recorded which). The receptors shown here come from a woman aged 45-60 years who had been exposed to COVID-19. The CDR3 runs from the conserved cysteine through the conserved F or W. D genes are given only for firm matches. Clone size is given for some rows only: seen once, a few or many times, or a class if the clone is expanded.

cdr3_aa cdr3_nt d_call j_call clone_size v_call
CAISAGETQYF TGTGCCATCAGTGCAGGAGAGACCCAGTACTTC - TRBJ2-5 - TRBV10-3
CASSPAVSGELFF TGTGCCAGCTCACCAGCGGTGAGCGGGGAGCTGTTTTTT - TRBJ2-2 - TRBV18
CASRTGTGTLSYNEQFF TGCGCCAGCAGAACCGGGACAGGGACCCTTTCCTACAATGAGCAGTTCTTC TRBD1 TRBJ2-1 - TRBV5-1
CASSSQQAYEQYF TGCGCCAGCAGCTCTCAACAGGCCTACGAGCAGTACTTC - TRBJ2-7 - TRBV4-1
CASSLGRDSGSPLHF TGTGCCAGCAGCTTAGGCCGGGACAGCGGATCACCCCTCCACTTT TRBD1 TRBJ1-6 - TRBV13
CASEDRNLAKNIQYF TGTGCCAGTGAAGACAGGAACCTAGCCAAAAACATTCAGTACTTC - TRBJ2-4 once TRBV19
CASSFEVSEPQHF TGTGCCAGCAGTTTTGAGGTTTCGGAGCCCCAGCATTTT - TRBJ1-5 - TRBV27
CASSPYSYEQYF TGTGCCAGCAGCCCTTATTCCTACGAGCAGTACTTC - TRBJ2-7 once TRBV7-9
CASSIFGTATRGYTF TGTGCCAGTAGCATTTTCGGGACAGCAACTCGGGGCTACACCTTC TRBD1 TRBJ1-2 - TRBV19
CASSPMTGEHYGYTF TGCGCCAGCAGCCCCATGACAGGGGAACACTATGGCTACACCTTC TRBD1 TRBJ1-2 - TRBV5-1
CASSESRGGYSYNEQFF TGTGCCAGCAGCGAGAGCCGGGGGGGATATTCCTACAATGAGCAGTTCTTC TRBD2 TRBJ2-1 - TRBV7-9
CAQSPTEAFF TGTGCCCAAAGCCCCACTGAAGCTTTCTTT - TRBJ1-1 - TRBV12-3/TRBV12-4
CASSFTDRVPYEQYF TGTGCCAGCAGCTTCACGGACAGGGTTCCCTACGAGCAGTACTTC TRBD1 TRBJ2-7 - TRBV7-2
CASRRDRDQPQHF TGCGCCAGCAGACGGGACAGGGATCAGCCCCAGCATTTT TRBD1 TRBJ1-5 - TRBV5-1
CASSLAQGPSPLHF TGTGCCAGCAGCTTAGCACAGGGCCCTTCACCCCTCCACTTT - TRBJ1-6 - TRBV7-2
CASSPQGQETQYF TGTGCCAGTAGCCCCCAGGGGCAAGAGACCCAGTACTTC - TRBJ2-5 - TRBV19
CASSEVRAQWLGSQPQHF TGCGCCAGCAGTGAGGTAAGGGCCCAATGGTTGGGGAGCCAGCCCCAGCATTTT - TRBJ1-5 - TRBV10-1
CASSRGQAAYSNQPQHF TGTGCCAGTAGCAGGGGACAGGCCGCCTATAGCAATCAGCCCCAGCATTTT TRBD1 TRBJ1-5 - TRBV19
CASSVETGNRGSGANVLTF TGTGCCAGCAGCGTAGAAACGGGGAACAGGGGCTCTGGGGCCAACGTCCTGACTTTC TRBD1 TRBJ2-6 - TRBV9
CASSPGHNYEQYF TGTGCCAGCTCACCGGGACATAACTACGAGCAGTACTTC - TRBJ2-7 - TRBV18
CASSERGPRFCSYNSPLHF TGCGCCAGCAGTGAGAGGGGCCCCCGTTTTTGCTCCTATAATTCACCCCTCCACTTT - TRBJ1-6 - TRBV10-1
CASNRGEGTEAFF TGTGCCAGCAACAGGGGAGAGGGCACTGAAGCTTTCTTT TRBD1 TRBJ1-1 - TRBV9
CASSQASGGGGLGTF TGTGCCAGCAGCCAAGCCTCAGGGGGAGGCGGATTGGGCACCTTC TRBD1 TRBJ1-2 - TRBV3-1/TRBV3-2
CASSPRLAGGTDTQYF TGTGCCAGCAGCCCAAGACTAGCGGGGGGGACAGATACGCAGTATTTT TRBD2 TRBJ2-3 - TRBV7-2
CASRAGDTQYF TGCGCCAGCAGGGCCGGGGATACGCAGTATTTT - TRBJ2-3 - TRBV5-1
CASSTQGAGTEAFF TGTGCCAGTAGTACGCAGGGGGCCGGGACTGAAGCTTTCTTT TRBD1 TRBJ1-1 - TRBV19
CASSDDVQGATQENIQYF TGTGCCAGCAGTGACGATGTACAGGGGGCCACTCAGGAAAACATTCAGTACTTC TRBD1 TRBJ2-4 once TRBV2
CSARAREKLFF TGCAGTGCTAGAGCGCGGGAAAAACTGTTTTTT - TRBJ1-4 - TRBV20-1
CASSQRGRGIKETQYF TGCGCCAGCAGCCAAAGGGGCAGGGGCATCAAAGAGACCCAGTACTTC - TRBJ2-5 - TRBV4-1
CASSLAGGVSGNTIYF TGCGCCAGCAGCTTGGCCGGCGGGGTCTCTGGAAACACCATATATTTT - TRBJ1-3 - TRBV5-1
CASSYGQASSYNEQFF TGTGCCAGCAGTTACGGACAGGCTAGCTCCTACAATGAGCAGTTCTTC TRBD1 TRBJ2-1 - TRBV27
CASRTGGSSDTQYF TGTGCCAGCAGGACCGGGGGAAGTTCTGATACGCAGTATTTT - TRBJ2-3 - TRBV7-9
CASSPTLRTGGGYTF TGTGCCAGCAGTCCGACCCTTCGGACAGGGGGGGGCTACACCTTC TRBD1 TRBJ1-2 once TRBV27
CASNKNSEQYF TGTGCCAGCAATAAAAATTCCGAGCAGTACTTC - TRBJ2-7 few TRBV6-5
CASSLDSMSGNTIYF TGCGCCAGCAGCTTGGACTCGATGTCTGGAAACACCATATATTTT - TRBJ1-3 - TRBV5-1
CASSLVRGALSYEQYF TGTGCCAGCAGCTTGGTCCGGGGAGCCTTATCCTACGAGCAGTACTTC - TRBJ2-7 once TRBV5-5
CASSWDRENQPQHF TGTGCCAGCAGTTGGGACAGGGAGAATCAGCCCCAGCATTTT TRBD1 TRBJ1-5 - TRBV28
CASGTLGYEQYF TGTGCCAGTGGGACATTGGGCTACGAGCAGTACTTC - TRBJ2-7 - TRBV7-9
CASSVVPSGETQYF TGTGCCAGCAGCGTCGTCCCTTCGGGAGAGACCCAGTACTTC - TRBJ2-5 - TRBV7-8
CASSYSYRGNSPLHF TGTGCCAGCAGTTACTCCTACAGGGGGAATTCACCCCTCCACTTT TRBD1 TRBJ1-6 - TRBV6-5
CASSSTGWLEKLFF TGTGCCAGCAGTTCAACAGGGTGGTTGGAAAAACTGTTTTTT - TRBJ1-4 - TRBV28
CASSGPQVSTDTQYF TGTGCCAGCAGCGGGCCGCAGGTTAGCACAGATACGCAGTATTTT - TRBJ2-3 - TRBV7-8
CASSPLGREQYF TGTGCCAGCAGCCCGCTGGGGCGTGAGCAGTACTTC - TRBJ2-7 - TRBV3-1/TRBV3-2
CSVLTGSGNTIYF TGCAGCGTCCTGACAGGGTCTGGAAACACCATATATTTT TRBD1 TRBJ1-3 - TRBV29-1
CASSFGTSGYEQYF TGCGCCAGCAGCTTTGGGACTAGCGGGTACGAGCAGTACTTC TRBD2 TRBJ2-7 - TRBV5-1
CASSQERGIAGGPYEQYF TGCGCCAGCAGTCAAGAACGGGGGATAGCAGGGGGCCCCTACGAGCAGTACTTC TRBD1 TRBJ2-7 - TRBV4-1
CASSPEAVVYGYTF TGTGCCAGCAGCCCGGAGGCGGTCGTCTATGGCTACACCTTC - TRBJ1-2 once TRBV7-8
CASSTGIQRGETQYF TGTGCCAGCAGCACCGGGATCCAAAGAGGGGAGACCCAGTACTTC - TRBJ2-5 - TRBV5-6
CASSLRLAGNYGYTF TGTGCCAGCAGCTTACGGCTGGCAGGGAACTATGGCTACACCTTC - TRBJ1-2 - TRBV2
CASSPGPQETQYF TGTGCCAGCTCACCGGGGCCCCAAGAGACCCAGTACTTC - TRBJ2-5 - TRBV18
CASSLGTAQETQYF TGCGCCAGCAGCCTGGGGACAGCCCAAGAGACCCAGTACTTC TRBD1 TRBJ2-5 - TRBV5-1